Shown below are 6 T cell receptor beta chains from a single sample sequenced in a study of a mutant IDH1 vaccine in newly diagnosed glioma. Antigen specificity for these receptors is unknown. Time point of the sample: week 23, last vaccination. In every dose of vaccine, 300 ug of mutant IDH1 20-mer peptide was given alongside topical imiquimod. Sequenced by immunoSEQ multiplex PCR; TCRdb stores in-frame clones only, minus some. The data show tens of thousands of clones, approximately 72% seen once. The sample was PBMCs, taken from a glioma patient whose treatment included an IDH1 peptide vaccine. These receptors originate from a man aged 50-60 years with glioma.

CDR3 coding DNA: TGTGCCAGCAGTTACAACAGGGGGCTTTCTGGAAACACCATATATTTT. Its translation: CASSYNRGLSGNTIYF. The J gene is TRBJ1-3, the V gene TRBV6-5, with 9 bases lining up with TRBD1. The CDR3 has 16 amino acids. Germline values: CDR1 MNHEY, CDR2 SVGAGI. J gave up 1 base and V 2 bases, and 3 bases lay outside the gene matches.

The J gene is TRBJ1-1, the V gene TRBV19, with D unresolved. V lost 4 bases and J lost 0, with 6 bases in between. Germline V CDR1 and CDR2: LNHDA, SQIVND (reference sequence). The CDR3 has 13 amino acids. CDR3 loop: CASSKVVNTEAFF. Here the CDR3 DNA reads TGTGCCAGTAGTAAGGTCGTGAACACTGAAGCTTTCTTT.

The chain employs TRBV5-1 and TRBJ1-2; 7 nucleotides match TRBD1. V dropped 5 bases and J dropped 8; count of bases not matched to a gene: 3. CDR1 SGHRS and CDR2 YFSETQ come from the germline V gene. The CDR3 sequence is 11 residues long. CDR3: CASRTGSGYTF. The CDR3 DNA follows: TGCGCCAGCAGGACAGGGTCGGGCTACACCTTC.

The CDR3 DNA is TGTGCCAGTATAGCGGGACCCAATGAGCAGTTCTTC. Translated: CASIAGPNEQFF. The chain recombines TRBV19 with TRBJ2-1; TRBD2 agrees at 8 bases. Germline-derived CDR1 and CDR2 are LNHDA and SQIVND (reference sequence). There are 12 residues in the CDR3. After removal of 7 bases from V and 6 bases from J, the junction contained 2 bases not matched to a gene.

This clone was seen once. A much larger clone lies a single base off, so this may be a read error. The gene calls are TRBV27 and TRBJ2-1; 7 bases are a match to TRBD1. Germline CDR1 MNHEY, CDR2 SMNVEV (reference sequence). CDR3 length equals 15 residues. The CDR3 region is CANSPRQGYRNEQFF. In DNA, the CDR3 is TGTGCCAACAGTCCCCGACAGGGTTACCGAAATGAGCAGTTCTTC.

The chain employs TRBV27 and TRBJ2-7; 8 bases are a match to TRBD1. Germline CDR1 and CDR2: MNHEY and SMNVEV (reference sequence). The J segment lost 3 bases and the V segment lost 5 bases, leaving 6 bases of the junction unmatched. This CDR3 contains 14 residues. Here the CDR3 DNA reads TGTGCCAGCAGTCCGACAGGGGCGGACTACGAGCAGTACTTC. Protein: CASSPTGADYEQYF.